This T cell receptor (beta chain) was captured by sequencing in a study of identical twins. Broader study findings: Out-of-frame alpha sequences common to twins were enriched for low generation probability.

From germline, CDR1 is LGHDT and CDR2 YNNKEL (reference sequence). The CDR3 runs to 12 residues. V was trimmed by 0 bases and J by 6 bases, leaving 6 bases between them. TCRdb ran MiXCR on the 5' RACE reads and lists one entry per CDR3 protein. Among a few hundred thousand distinct CDR3 sequences listed, roughly 9% were seen once. This clonotype was counted a few times. Its target is unknown. The sequence derives from a woman in her fifties or sixties in good health. The sample comprised naive T cells sorted from blood. This chain connects TRBV3-1 to TRBJ2-7; unclear D gene. The CDR3, as DNA: TGTGCCAGCAGCCAAGATTCGGGCGAGCAGTACGTC. Residues: CASSQDSGEQYV.